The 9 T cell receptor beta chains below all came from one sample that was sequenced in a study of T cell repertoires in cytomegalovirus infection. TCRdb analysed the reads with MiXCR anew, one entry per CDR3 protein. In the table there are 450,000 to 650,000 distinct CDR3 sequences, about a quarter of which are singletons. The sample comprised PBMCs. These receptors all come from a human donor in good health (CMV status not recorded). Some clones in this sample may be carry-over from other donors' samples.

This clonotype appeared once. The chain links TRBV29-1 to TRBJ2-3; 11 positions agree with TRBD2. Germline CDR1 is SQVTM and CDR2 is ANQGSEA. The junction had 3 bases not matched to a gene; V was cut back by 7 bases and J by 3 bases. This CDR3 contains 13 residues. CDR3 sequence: CSAGLAVTDTQYF. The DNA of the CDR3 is TGCAGCGCGGGACTAGCGGTAACAGATACGCAGTATTTT.

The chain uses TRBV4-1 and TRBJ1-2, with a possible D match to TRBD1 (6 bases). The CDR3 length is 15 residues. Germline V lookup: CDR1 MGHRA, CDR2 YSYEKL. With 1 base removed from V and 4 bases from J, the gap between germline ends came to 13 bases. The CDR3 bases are TGCGCCAGCAGCCAAGGGGAGGGGGTCGCCTATGGCTACACCTTC. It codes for CASSQGEGVAYGYTF.

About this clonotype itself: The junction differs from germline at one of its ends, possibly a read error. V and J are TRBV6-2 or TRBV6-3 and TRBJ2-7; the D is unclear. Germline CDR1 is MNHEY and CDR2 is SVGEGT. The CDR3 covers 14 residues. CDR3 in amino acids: CASSKRETWYAQYF. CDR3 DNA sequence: TGTGCCAGCAGCAAACGAGAGACTTGGTACGCGCAGTACTTC.

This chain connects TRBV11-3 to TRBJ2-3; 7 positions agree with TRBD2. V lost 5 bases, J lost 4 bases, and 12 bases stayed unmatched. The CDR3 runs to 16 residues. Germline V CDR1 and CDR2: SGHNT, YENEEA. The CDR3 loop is CASSPWLADLSDTQYF. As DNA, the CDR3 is TGTGCCAGCAGCCCCTGGCTAGCGGACTTATCAGATACGCAGTATTTT.

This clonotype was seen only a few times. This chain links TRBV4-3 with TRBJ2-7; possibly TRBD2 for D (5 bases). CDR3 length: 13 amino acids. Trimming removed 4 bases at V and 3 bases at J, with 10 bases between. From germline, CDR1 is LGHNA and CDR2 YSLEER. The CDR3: CASSLERFYEQYF. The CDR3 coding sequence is TGCGCCAGCAGCCTCGAGCGGTTCTACGAGCAGTACTTC.

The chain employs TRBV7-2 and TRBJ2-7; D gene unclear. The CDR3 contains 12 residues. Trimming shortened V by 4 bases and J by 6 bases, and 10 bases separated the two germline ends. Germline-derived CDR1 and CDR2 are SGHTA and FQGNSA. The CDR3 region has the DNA TGTGCCAGCAGCTACCCCTGGGGCGAGCAGTACGTC. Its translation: CASSYPWGEQYV.

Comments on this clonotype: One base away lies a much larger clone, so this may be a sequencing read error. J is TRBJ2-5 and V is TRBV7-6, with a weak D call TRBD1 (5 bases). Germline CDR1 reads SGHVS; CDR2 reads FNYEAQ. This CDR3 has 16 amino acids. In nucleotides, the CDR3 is TGTGCCAACAGCTTAATTGTTGGGGCGACCGAAGAGACCCAGTACTTC. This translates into CANSLIVGATEETQYF.

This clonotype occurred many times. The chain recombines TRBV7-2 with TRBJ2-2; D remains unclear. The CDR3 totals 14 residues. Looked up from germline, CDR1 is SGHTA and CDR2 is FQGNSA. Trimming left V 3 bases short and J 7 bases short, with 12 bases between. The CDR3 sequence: CASSFDPGDGELFF. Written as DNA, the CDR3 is TGTGCCAGCAGCTTCGACCCTGGAGACGGGGAGCTGTTTTTT.

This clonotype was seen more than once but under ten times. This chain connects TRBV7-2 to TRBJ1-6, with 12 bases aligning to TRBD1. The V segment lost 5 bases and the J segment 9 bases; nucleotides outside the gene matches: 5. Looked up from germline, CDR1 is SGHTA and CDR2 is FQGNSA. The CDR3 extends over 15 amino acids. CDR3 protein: CASSPGTGGGSPLHF. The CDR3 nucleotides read TGTGCCAGCAGCCCGGGGACAGGGGGCGGTTCACCCCTCCACTTT.